This T cell receptor beta chain appears in the sequencing data of a study of cytomegalovirus exposure and HLA in healthy donors. Broader study findings: Later analysis associated a missense DCLRE1C variant with TCR beta V- and J-gene trimming. Further analysis was carried out later, and it showed several of the most significant clusters appearing linked to common viral pathogens. Earlier analysis looked at TCR beta V segments, and most were productive about 87% or about 30% of the time. At a 0.05 false discovery rate, a later analysis found over 15,000 TCR beta sequences to be associated with HLA alleles.

The primer mix had 60 Vbeta and 13 Jbeta primers. Generated by immunoSEQ multiplex PCR, the TCRdb table keeps only in-frame clones and is missing some. The data hold about 190,000 clones, with roughly 77% observed a single time. V was shortened by 5 bases and J by 0 bases, with 11 bases between the two germline ends. Germline CDR1 reads SEHNR; CDR2 reads FQNEAQ (reference sequence). This CDR3 region has 15 residues. About this clone itself: What it binds is not known.

This chain uses TRBV7-9 with TRBJ1-3; possibly TRBD1 for D (5 bases). This receptor was obtained from a woman in her 50s in good health and CMV-seronegative. Specimen: PBMCs. DNA for the CDR3: TGTGCCAGCAGCCGACAGCCCCACTCTGGAAACACCATATATTTT. Translation gives CASSRQPHSGNTIYF.